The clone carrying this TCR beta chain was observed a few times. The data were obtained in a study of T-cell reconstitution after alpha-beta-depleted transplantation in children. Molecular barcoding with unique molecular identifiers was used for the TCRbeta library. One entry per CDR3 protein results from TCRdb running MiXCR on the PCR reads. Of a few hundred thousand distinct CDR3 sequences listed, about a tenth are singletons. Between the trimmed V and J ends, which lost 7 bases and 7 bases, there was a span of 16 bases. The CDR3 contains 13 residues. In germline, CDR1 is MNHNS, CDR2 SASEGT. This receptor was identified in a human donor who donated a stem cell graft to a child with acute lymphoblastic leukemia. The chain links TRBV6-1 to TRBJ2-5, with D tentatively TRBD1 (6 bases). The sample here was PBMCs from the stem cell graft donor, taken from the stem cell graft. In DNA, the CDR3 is TGTGCCAGCACCTCAGGAAGGGGGTGGACCCAGTACTTC. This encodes CASTSGRGWTQYF.